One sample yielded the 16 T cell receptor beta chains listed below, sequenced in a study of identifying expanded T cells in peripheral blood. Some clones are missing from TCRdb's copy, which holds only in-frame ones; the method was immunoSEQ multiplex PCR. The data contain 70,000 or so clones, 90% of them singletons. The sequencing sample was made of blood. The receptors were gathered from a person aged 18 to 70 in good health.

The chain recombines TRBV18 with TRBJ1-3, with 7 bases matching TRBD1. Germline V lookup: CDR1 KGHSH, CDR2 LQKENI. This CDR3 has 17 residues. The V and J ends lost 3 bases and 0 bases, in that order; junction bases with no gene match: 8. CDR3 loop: CASSPPGDRTSGNTIYF. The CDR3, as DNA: TGTGCCAGCTCACCCCCGGGGGACAGAACCTCTGGAAACACCATATATTTT.

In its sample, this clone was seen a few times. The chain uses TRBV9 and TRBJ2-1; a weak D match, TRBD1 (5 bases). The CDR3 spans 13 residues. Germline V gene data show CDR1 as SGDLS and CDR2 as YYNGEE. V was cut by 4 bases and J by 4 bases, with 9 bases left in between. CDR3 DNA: TGTGCCAGCAGCACGACAGCGTACAATGAGCAGTTCTTC. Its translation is CASSTTAYNEQFF.

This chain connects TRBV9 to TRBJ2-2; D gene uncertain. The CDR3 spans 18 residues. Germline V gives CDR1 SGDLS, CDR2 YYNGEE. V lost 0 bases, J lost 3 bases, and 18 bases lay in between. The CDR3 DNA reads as TGTGCCAGCAGCGTAGCATTGGACCCCCGAAAGGACACCGGGGAGCTGTTTTTT. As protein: CASSVALDPRKDTGELFF. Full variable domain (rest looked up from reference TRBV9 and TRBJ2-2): DSGVTQTPKHLITATGQRVTLRCSPRSGDLSVYWYQQSLDQGLQFLIQYYNGEERAKGNILERFSAQQFPDLHSELNLSSLELGDSALYFCASSVALDPRKDTGELFFGEGSRLTVL.

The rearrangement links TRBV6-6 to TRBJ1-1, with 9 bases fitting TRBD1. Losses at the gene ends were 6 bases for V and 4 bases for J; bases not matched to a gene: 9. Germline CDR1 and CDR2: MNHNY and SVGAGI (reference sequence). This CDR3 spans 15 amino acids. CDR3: CASSPTRQGVTEAFF. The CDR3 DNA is TGTGCCAGCAGCCCGACCCGACAGGGGGTCACTGAAGCTTTCTTT.

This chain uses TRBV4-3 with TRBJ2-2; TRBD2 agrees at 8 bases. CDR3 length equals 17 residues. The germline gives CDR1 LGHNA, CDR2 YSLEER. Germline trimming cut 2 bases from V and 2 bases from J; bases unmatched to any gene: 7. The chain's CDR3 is CASSQWGAGENTGELFF. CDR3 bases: TGCGCCAGCAGCCAATGGGGAGCGGGAGAAAACACCGGGGAGCTGTTTTTT.

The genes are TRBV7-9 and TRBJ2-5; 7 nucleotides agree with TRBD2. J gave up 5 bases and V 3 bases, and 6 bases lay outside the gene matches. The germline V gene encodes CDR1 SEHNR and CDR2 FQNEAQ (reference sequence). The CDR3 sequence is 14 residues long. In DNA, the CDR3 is TGTGCCAGCAGCTTGCGGGGAGGGGAGGAGACCCAGTACTTC. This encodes CASSLRGGEETQYF.

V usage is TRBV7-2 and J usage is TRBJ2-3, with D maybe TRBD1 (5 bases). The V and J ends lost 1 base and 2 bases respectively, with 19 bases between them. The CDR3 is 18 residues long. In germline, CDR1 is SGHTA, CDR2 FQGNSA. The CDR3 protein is CASSLDRQGKRYTDTQYF. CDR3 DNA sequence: TGTGCCAGCAGCTTAGACCGGCAGGGTAAACGGTACACAGATACGCAGTATTTT.

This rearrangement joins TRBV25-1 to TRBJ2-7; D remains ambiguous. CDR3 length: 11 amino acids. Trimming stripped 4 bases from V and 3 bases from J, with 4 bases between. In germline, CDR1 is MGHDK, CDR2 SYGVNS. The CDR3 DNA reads TGTGCCAGCAGTGGACACTACGAGCAGTACTTC. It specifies CASSGHYEQYF.

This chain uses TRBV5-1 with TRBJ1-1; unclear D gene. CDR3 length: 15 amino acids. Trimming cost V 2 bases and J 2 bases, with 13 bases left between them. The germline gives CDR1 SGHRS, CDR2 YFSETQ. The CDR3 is CASSFGPITNTEAFF. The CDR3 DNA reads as TGCGCCAGCAGCTTCGGCCCCATTACTAACACTGAAGCTTTCTTT. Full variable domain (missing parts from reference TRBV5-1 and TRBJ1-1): KAGVTQTPRYLIKTRGQQVTLSCSPISGHRSVSWYQQTPGQGLQFLFEYFSETQRNKGNFPGRFSGRQFSNSRSEMNVSTLELGDSALYLCASSFGPITNTEAFFGQGTRLTVV.

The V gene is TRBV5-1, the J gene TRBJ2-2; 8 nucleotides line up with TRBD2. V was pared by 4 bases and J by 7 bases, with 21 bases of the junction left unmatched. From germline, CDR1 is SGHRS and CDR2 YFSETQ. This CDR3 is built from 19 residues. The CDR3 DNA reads TGCGCCAGCAGCATCCTGTCCCGAAGGCGGGAGGAAGGGATCGGGGAGCTGTTTTTT. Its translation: CASSILSRRREEGIGELFF. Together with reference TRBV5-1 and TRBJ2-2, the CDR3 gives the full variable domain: KAGVTQTPRYLIKTRGQQVTLSCSPISGHRSVSWYQQTPGQGLQFLFEYFSETQRNKGNFPGRFSGRQFSNSRSEMNVSTLELGDSALYLCASSILSRRREEGIGELFFGEGSRLTVL.

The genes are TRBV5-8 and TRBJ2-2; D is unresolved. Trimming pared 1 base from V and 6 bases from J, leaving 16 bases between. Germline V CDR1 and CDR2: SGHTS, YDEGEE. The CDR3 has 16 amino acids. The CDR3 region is CASSLFAAGSAGELFF. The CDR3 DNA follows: TGTGCCAGCAGCTTGTTTGCGGCAGGTTCCGCCGGGGAGCTGTTTTTT.

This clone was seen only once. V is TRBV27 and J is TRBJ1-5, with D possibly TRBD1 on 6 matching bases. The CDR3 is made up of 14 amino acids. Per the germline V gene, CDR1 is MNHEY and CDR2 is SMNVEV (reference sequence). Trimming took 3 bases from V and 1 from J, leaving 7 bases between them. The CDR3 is CASSFRGSNQPQHF. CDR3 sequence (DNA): TGTGCCAGCAGTTTCAGGGGAAGCAATCAGCCCCAGCATTTT.

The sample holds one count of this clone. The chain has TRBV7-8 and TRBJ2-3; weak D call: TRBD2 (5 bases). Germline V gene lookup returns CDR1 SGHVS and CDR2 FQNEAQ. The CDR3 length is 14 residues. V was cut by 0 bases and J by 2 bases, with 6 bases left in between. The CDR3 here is CASSLADYTDTQYF. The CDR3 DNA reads TGTGCCAGCAGCTTAGCAGACTACACAGATACGCAGTATTTT.

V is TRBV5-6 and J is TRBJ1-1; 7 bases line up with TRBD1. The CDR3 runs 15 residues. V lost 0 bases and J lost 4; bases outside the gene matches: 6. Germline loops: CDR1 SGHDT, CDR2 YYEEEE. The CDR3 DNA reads TGTGCCAGCAGCTTGGGGACAGGATGGGGCACTGAAGCTTTCTTT. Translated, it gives CASSLGTGWGTEAFF.

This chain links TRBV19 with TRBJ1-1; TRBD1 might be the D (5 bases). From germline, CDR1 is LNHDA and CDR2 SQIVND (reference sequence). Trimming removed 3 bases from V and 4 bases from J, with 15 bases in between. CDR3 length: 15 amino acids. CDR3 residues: CASSITGTGTTEAFF. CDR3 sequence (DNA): TGTGCCAGTAGTATTACCGGGACGGGGACCACTGAAGCTTTCTTT.

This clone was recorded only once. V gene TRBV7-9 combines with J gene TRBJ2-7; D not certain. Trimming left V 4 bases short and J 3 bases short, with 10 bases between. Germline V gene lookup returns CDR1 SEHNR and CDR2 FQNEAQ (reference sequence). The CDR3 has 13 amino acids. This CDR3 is CASSSSPLYEQYF. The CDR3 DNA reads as TGTGCCAGCAGCTCAAGCCCCCTCTACGAGCAGTACTTC.